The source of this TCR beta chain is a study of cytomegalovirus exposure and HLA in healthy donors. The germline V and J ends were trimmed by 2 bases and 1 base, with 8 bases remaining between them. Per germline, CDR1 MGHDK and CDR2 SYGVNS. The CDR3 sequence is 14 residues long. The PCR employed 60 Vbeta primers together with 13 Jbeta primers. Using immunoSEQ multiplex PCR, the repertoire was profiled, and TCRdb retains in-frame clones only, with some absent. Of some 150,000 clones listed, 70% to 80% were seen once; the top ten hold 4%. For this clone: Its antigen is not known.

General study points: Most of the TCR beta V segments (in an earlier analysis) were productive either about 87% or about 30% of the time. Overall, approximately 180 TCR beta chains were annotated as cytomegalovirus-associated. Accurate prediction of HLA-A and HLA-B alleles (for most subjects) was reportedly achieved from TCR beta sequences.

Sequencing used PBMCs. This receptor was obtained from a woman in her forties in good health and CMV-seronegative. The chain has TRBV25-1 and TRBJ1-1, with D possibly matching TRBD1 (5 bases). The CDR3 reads CASSETGRNTEAFF. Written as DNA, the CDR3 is TGTGCCAGCAGTGAAACAGGCCGGAACACTGAAGCTTTCTTT. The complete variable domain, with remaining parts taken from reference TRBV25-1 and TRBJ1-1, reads EADIYQTPRYLVIGTGKKITLECSQTMGHDKMYWYQQDPGMELHLIHYSYGVNSTEKGDLSSESTVSRIRTEHFPLTLESARPSHTSQYLCASSETGRNTEAFFGQGTRLTVV.